Included here is one T cell receptor beta chain sequence, with context. The CDR3 covers 13 residues. Germline lookup yields CDR1 SGHNT and CDR2 YYREEE (reference sequence). Trimming cost V 3 bases and J 6 bases, with 12 bases left between them. This entry comes from a study of T cells after somatic rescue of genetic block. TCRdb's copy holds only in-frame clones and misses some; the assay was immunoSEQ multiplex PCR. The table includes some 90,000 clones, 75% to 90% detected once. Sequenced material: peripheral blood mononuclear cells (PBMCs). The J gene is TRBJ1-2, the V gene TRBV5-4; no clear D. This sequence was found in a woman between 18 and 29 years old. CDR3: CASSYRELDGYTF. The CDR3 bases are TGTGCCAGCAGCTACCGCGAGCTGGATGGCTACACCTTC.